This T cell receptor (beta chain) was recorded in a study of T cell responses to AZD1222 COVID-19 vaccine. This CDR3 is 14 amino acids long. Deletions cut 4 bases from V and 0 bases from J, with 11 bases between. The germline gives CDR1 SGHRS, CDR2 YFSETQ. Assay: immunoSEQ multiplex PCR; the TCRdb copy retains only in-frame clones and omits some. The profile shows about 150,000 clones, about 93% of them singletons. This clone appeared once. The genes are TRBV5-1 and TRBJ2-7; D may be TRBD2 (6 bases). The TCR sequence derives from an adult in good health. Sequences were derived from peripheral blood, sampled on day 0 of AZD1222 vaccination. CDR3 nucleotides: TGCGCCAGCAGCCGGGACTCCAACTCCTACGAGCAGTACTTC. Translating it yields CASSRDSNSYEQYF.